These T cell receptor beta chains were read from a single sample in a study of identical twins. TCRdb independently ran MiXCR on the 5' RACE reads; one entry per CDR3 protein. This sample carries hundreds of thousands of distinct CDR3 sequences, approximately 8.5% of them seen once, and the ten largest clones take around 2.1%. The same sample was also used in a study of yellow fever vaccine responses in identical twins.

Sample: memory (CD45RO+) T cells sorted from blood. The receptors here all came from a woman aged 18 to 35 in good health. The CDR3 runs from the conserved cysteine through the conserved F or W. The D gene is left open where the match is weak. Clone size, where shown, is once, few, many, or a class for clones that have expanded.

V gene: TRBV4-2
D gene: -
J gene: TRBJ2-2
clone size: -
CDR3 protein: CASSPGLSGTGELFF
CDR3 DNA: TGTGCCAGCAGCCCGGGGCTTAGCGGCACCGGGGAGCTGTTTTTT

V gene: TRBV4-1
D gene: -
J gene: TRBJ1-3
clone size: many
CDR3 protein: CASSQFQTVQTNSGNTIYF
CDR3 DNA: TGCGCCAGCAGCCAATTTCAGACAGTTCAAACCAACTCTGGAAACACCATATATTTT

V gene: TRBV10-3
D gene: TRBD2
J gene: TRBJ2-1
clone size: few
CDR3 protein: CAISEKTSGGGEQFF
CDR3 DNA: TGTGCCATCAGTGAGAAGACTAGCGGGGGGGGTGAGCAGTTCTTC

V gene: TRBV12-5
D gene: TRBD1
J gene: TRBJ2-7
clone size: few
CDR3 protein: CASGLILQGAYEQYF
CDR3 DNA: TGTGCTAGTGGTTTAATCCTACAGGGGGCCTACGAGCAGTACTTC

V gene: TRBV6-1
D gene: TRBD1
J gene: TRBJ1-3
clone size: -
CDR3 protein: CASSRQGYGNTIYF
CDR3 DNA: TGTGCCAGCAGTCGACAGGGTTACGGAAACACCATATATTTT

V gene: TRBV20-1
D gene: TRBD2
J gene: TRBJ2-7
clone size: many
CDR3 protein: CSARGASGSYEQYF
CDR3 DNA: TGCAGTGCTAGAGGGGCTAGCGGTTCCTACGAGCAGTACTTC

V gene: TRBV19
D gene: TRBD2
J gene: TRBJ2-1
clone size: few
CDR3 protein: CASSSGRAGDNEQFF
CDR3 DNA: TGTGCCAGTAGTAGCGGGCGTGCGGGGGACAATGAGCAGTTCTTC

V gene: TRBV20-1
D gene: TRBD1
J gene: TRBJ1-6
clone size: few
CDR3 protein: CSASAGQGARSPLHF
CDR3 DNA: TGCAGTGCTAGCGCGGGACAGGGGGCACGGTCACCCCTCCACTTT

V gene: TRBV3-1
D gene: TRBD2
J gene: TRBJ2-2
clone size: -
CDR3 protein: CASSQGLRGLRRGTGELFF
CDR3 DNA: TGTGCCAGCAGCCAAGGGTTAAGGGGACTACGGCGGGGCACCGGGGAGCTGTTTTTT

V gene: TRBV25-1
D gene: -
J gene: TRBJ1-1
clone size: few
CDR3 protein: CASWAFPSEAFF
CDR3 DNA: TGTGCCAGCTGGGCTTTCCCTTCAGAAGCTTTCTTT

V gene: TRBV29-1
D gene: -
J gene: TRBJ2-2
clone size: few
CDR3 protein: CSVKGEATTGELFF
CDR3 DNA: TGCAGCGTAAAAGGGGAGGCGACTACCGGGGAGCTGTTTTTT

V gene: TRBV6-1
D gene: -
J gene: TRBJ2-5
clone size: few
CDR3 protein: CASSLRDGVGETQYF
CDR3 DNA: TGTGCCAGCAGCCTTCGAGACGGGGTCGGTGAGACCCAGTACTTC

V gene: TRBV6-6
D gene: TRBD1
J gene: TRBJ2-2
clone size: few
CDR3 protein: CASSSQGDTGELFF
CDR3 DNA: TGTGCCAGCAGTTCCCAGGGGGACACCGGGGAGCTGTTTTTT

V gene: TRBV6-5
D gene: TRBD1
J gene: TRBJ1-2
clone size: few
CDR3 protein: CASSYKGQGGTGYTF
CDR3 DNA: TGTGCCAGCAGTTACAAAGGACAGGGGGGGACTGGCTACACCTTC

V gene: TRBV12-3/TRBV12-4
D gene: -
J gene: TRBJ2-3
clone size: many
CDR3 protein: CASSLISTDTQYF
CDR3 DNA: TGTGCCAGCAGTTTAATTAGCACAGATACGCAGTATTTT

V gene: TRBV27
D gene: TRBD2
J gene: TRBJ2-7
clone size: many
CDR3 protein: CASSLTSGNYEQYF
CDR3 DNA: TGTGCCAGCAGTCTGACTAGCGGGAACTACGAGCAGTACTTC

V gene: TRBV7-9
D gene: -
J gene: TRBJ2-1
clone size: -
CDR3 protein: CASSFSDSAYNEQFF
CDR3 DNA: TGTGCCAGCAGCTTTTCCGACAGCGCATACAATGAGCAGTTCTTC

V gene: TRBV5-1
D gene: TRBD2
J gene: TRBJ2-5
clone size: -
CDR3 protein: CASAASGRQETQYF
CDR3 DNA: TGCGCCAGCGCGGCTAGCGGTAGGCAAGAGACCCAGTACTTC

V gene: TRBV5-1
D gene: TRBD2
J gene: TRBJ2-1
clone size: many
CDR3 protein: CASSELAGGYNEQFF
CDR3 DNA: TGCGCCAGCAGCGAACTAGCGGGGGGATACAATGAGCAGTTCTTC

V gene: TRBV12-3/TRBV12-4
D gene: TRBD2
J gene: TRBJ2-1
clone size: -
CDR3 protein: CASSALRTSGDEQFF
CDR3 DNA: TGTGCCAGCAGTGCCTTAAGGACTAGCGGGGATGAGCAGTTCTTC

V gene: TRBV18
D gene: -
J gene: TRBJ2-2
clone size: few
CDR3 protein: CASSPPLAANTGELFF
CDR3 DNA: TGTGCCAGCTCACCACCTTTAGCGGCGAACACCGGGGAGCTGTTTTTT

V gene: TRBV2
D gene: TRBD2
J gene: TRBJ2-6
clone size: few
CDR3 protein: CASGGGNTGANVLTF
CDR3 DNA: TGTGCCTCTGGGGGGGGAAATACTGGGGCCAACGTCCTGACTTTC

V gene: TRBV5-1
D gene: TRBD2
J gene: TRBJ2-1
clone size: many
CDR3 protein: CASSPTRAGEYNEQFF
CDR3 DNA: TGCGCCAGCAGCCCTACTAGGGCGGGGGAGTACAATGAGCAGTTCTTC

V gene: TRBV20-1
D gene: -
J gene: TRBJ1-2
clone size: few
CDR3 protein: CSSNGYTF
CDR3 DNA: TGCAGCTCCAATGGCTACACCTTC

V gene: TRBV20-1
D gene: -
J gene: TRBJ2-5
clone size: few
CDR3 protein: CSVPQLKTQYF
CDR3 DNA: TGCAGTGTCCCGCAATTGAAGACCCAGTACTTC

V gene: TRBV29-1
D gene: -
J gene: TRBJ1-1
clone size: many
CDR3 protein: CSVSTVNTEAFF
CDR3 DNA: TGCAGCGTGTCGACAGTGAACACTGAAGCTTTCTTT

V gene: TRBV10-2
D gene: TRBD2
J gene: TRBJ2-5
clone size: many
CDR3 protein: CASSGELAGGTKTQYF
CDR3 DNA: TGCGCCAGCAGCGGAGAACTAGCGGGGGGGACCAAGACCCAGTACTTC

V gene: TRBV25-1
D gene: TRBD1
J gene: TRBJ2-7
clone size: many
CDR3 protein: CASSEYETGNYEQYF
CDR3 DNA: TGTGCCAGCAGTGAATATGAGACAGGGAACTACGAGCAGTACTTC

V gene: TRBV10-2
D gene: -
J gene: TRBJ1-1
clone size: few
CDR3 protein: CASSAEYTEAFF
CDR3 DNA: TGCGCCAGCAGTGCAGAGTACACTGAAGCTTTCTTT